This T cell receptor (beta chain) is from a study of T cell responses to AZD1222 COVID-19 vaccine. Method: immunoSEQ multiplex PCR; TCRdb's copy keeps in-frame clones and lacks some. This sample carries roughly 150,000 clones, about nine tenths of them seen once, and the ten largest clones take roughly 5.5%. This clone has only one observation. The V end lost 3 bases, the J end lost 0 bases, and 11 bases lay between the germline ends. Germline V gene data show CDR1 as KGHDR and CDR2 as SFDVKD. The CDR3 is 16 amino acids. The origin of this receptor is an adult in good health. The sample in question was peripheral blood, obtained on day 0 of AZD1222 vaccination. The chain has TRBV24-1 and TRBJ2-1; D might be TRBD1 (6 bases). The CDR3 DNA is TGTGCCACCAGTGATGTTACAGGGAGCTCCTACAATGAGCAGTTCTTC. This encodes CATSDVTGSSYNEQFF.